This TCR beta chain was sequenced during a study of T cells in localized non-small cell lung cancer. Study-wide results and caveats: Uninvolved adjacent lung showed peak T cell clonality, exceeding tumor.

Details on this clone: Its antigen is unidentified.

Germline V gene lookup returns CDR1 SGHVS and CDR2 FQNEAQ. The CDR3 has 16 residues. The V and J ends lost 4 bases and 0 bases respectively, with 13 bases between them. Clones were sequenced by immunoSEQ multiplex PCR, and TCRdb holds only the in-frame ones, with some missing. The data contain 25,000 or so clones, 86% of them singletons. The sequences come from peripheral blood, collected before any cancer treatment. This sequence joins TRBV7-8 and TRBJ1-5; tentative D call: TRBD1 (5 bases). The TCR originated in a female donor over 55 with stage I lung adenocarcinoma. The chain's CDR3 is CASSSTGTLSNQPQHF. CDR3 nucleotides: TGTGCCAGCAGCTCGACCGGGACCCTTAGCAATCAGCCCCAGCATTTT. The whole variable domain, filled in from reference TRBV7-8 and TRBJ1-5, reads GAGVSQSPRYKVAKRGQDVALRCDPISGHVSLFWYQQALGQGPEFLTYFQNEAQLDKSGLPSDRFFAERPEGSVSTLKIQRTQQEDSAVYLCASSSTGTLSNQPQHFGDGTRLSIL.